This T cell receptor beta chain was captured in a study of beta chain features in type 1 diabetes. Whole-study results and caveats: Within patients, naive, central memory and Treg TCRB repertoires seemed more similar than within healthy donors.

The whole isolated RNA underwent reverse transcription, so sequencing captured expressed TCRB transcripts. Assay used: immunoSEQ multiplex PCR; TCRdb lists only in-frame clones, some missing. The data contain hundreds of thousands of clones, approximately 14% of them singletons. V lost 10 bases, J lost 0 bases, and 13 bases lay in between. CDR3 length equals 14 residues. CDR1 is SNHLY and CDR2 is FYNNEI in the germline V gene. A remark on this clone: Antigen: not known.

Sequenced sample: central memory CD4+ T cells from blood. This TCR was recovered from a man aged 25-40 years in good health. The chain employs TRBV2 and TRBJ2-4, with D possibly TRBD1 on 5 matching bases. The CDR3 DNA reads TGTGCCACCGAAGGGGCAGTAGCCAAAAACATTCAGTACTTC. The encoded protein is CATEGAVAKNIQYF. The full variable domain, rest sourced from reference TRBV2 and TRBJ2-4, is EPEVTQTPSHQVTQMGQEVILRCVPISNHLYFYWYRQILGQKVEFLVSFYNNEISEKSEIFDDQFSVERPDGSNFTLKIRSTKLEDSAMYFCATEGAVAKNIQYFGAGTRLSVL.